Each of the 32 T cell receptor beta chains below was sequenced from the same sample in a study of response to subunit inactivated influenza vaccine. TCRdb reprocessed the RT-PCR reads via MiXCR and lists one record per CDR3 protein. The repertoire has just under 550,000 distinct CDR3 sequences, under 30% of them found once; the top ten carry 2.5% to 3%. These same records also appear under a second study, on T cells expressing NK-cell markers. That source notes: 5'RACE template switching with UMIs produced the TCR beta cDNA.

Here the sequenced sample was CD4+ T cells sorted from PBMCs, taken roughly 13 days after vaccination. All receptors come from a middle-aged man who received an inactivated influenza vaccine.

This clonotype was found many times. The V gene is TRBV29-1, the J gene TRBJ1-5; D ambiguous. CDR3 length equals 13 residues. Trimming left V 4 bases short and J 0 bases short, with 7 bases between. From germline, CDR1 is SQVTM and CDR2 ANQGSEA. The CDR3 region is CSVGHASNQPQHF. In DNA, the CDR3 is TGCAGCGTTGGACATGCTAGCAATCAGCCCCAGCATTTT.

The chain employs TRBV20-1 and TRBJ2-7; TRBD1 might be the D (6 bases). The CDR3 length is 14 residues. Deletions cut 0 bases from V and 0 bases from J, with 9 bases between. The V gene's germline CDR1 is DFQATT and CDR2 SNEGSKA (reference sequence). The CDR3 DNA follows: TGCAGTGCTAGAGATTCGGACAGCTCCTACGAGCAGTACTTC. Its translation: CSARDSDSSYEQYF.

The chain has TRBV20-1 and TRBJ2-7, with 10 nucleotides matching TRBD2. The germline V gene has CDR1 DFQATT and CDR2 SNEGSKA (reference sequence). The CDR3 loop spans 14 amino acids. The ends lost 1 base at V and 0 bases at J; junction bases unmatched: 0. This CDR3 reads CSARVAGGSYEQYF. CDR3 sequence (DNA): TGCAGTGCTAGAGTAGCGGGAGGCTCCTACGAGCAGTACTTC.

This clonotype was found a few times. The rearrangement joins TRBV3-1 to TRBJ1-4, with 7 bases lining up with TRBD1. Germline CDR1 and CDR2: LGHDT and YNNKEL (reference sequence). With V trimmed by 2 bases and J by 3 bases, 3 bases remained unmatched. This CDR3 contains 15 residues. This CDR3 reads CASSQRTGANEKLFF. CDR3 coding DNA: TGTGCCAGCAGCCAACGGACAGGAGCTAATGAAAAACTGTTTTTT.

This chain uses TRBV12-3 or TRBV12-4 with TRBJ1-1, with a tentative D call TRBD1 (6 bases). Between the trimmed V and J ends, which lost 5 bases and 6 bases, there was a span of 13 bases. This CDR3 comprises 13 residues. CDR3 protein: CASSRKQGSEAFF. The CDR3 DNA reads TGTGCCAGCAGTCGGAAACAGGGCTCTGAAGCTTTCTTT.

This clonotype was seen more than once but under ten times. The V gene is TRBV12-3 or TRBV12-4, the J gene TRBJ2-7; 12 bases agree with TRBD2. The CDR3 contains 16 residues. V dropped 8 bases and J dropped 3; count of bases not matched to a gene: 11. This CDR3 reads CASGGLAGSSYYEQYF. CDR3 bases: TGTGCCAGCGGCGGACTAGCGGGATCCAGCTACTACGAGCAGTACTTC.

The chain uses TRBV6-5 and TRBJ1-5; TRBD1 aligns across 7 bases. Looked up from germline, CDR1 is MNHEY and CDR2 is SVGAGI. The CDR3 is made up of 18 amino acids. Germline trimming cut 0 bases from V and 4 bases from J; bases unmatched to any gene: 12. CDR3: CASSYSVRGRYGNQPQHF. CDR3 DNA sequence: TGTGCCAGCAGTTACTCGGTCAGGGGGAGGTATGGGAATCAGCCCCAGCATTTT.

This chain links TRBV14 with TRBJ2-4; D possibly corresponds to TRBD1 (5 bases). Trimming took off 2 bases at V and 7 bases at J, with 9 bases between the two ends. This CDR3 is built from 13 residues. From germline, CDR1 is SGHDN and CDR2 FVKESK. The CDR3 reads CASSQLGVNIQYF. In nucleotides, the CDR3 is TGTGCCAGCAGCCAATTAGGGGTGAACATTCAGTACTTC.

V is TRBV5-1 and J is TRBJ2-1, with D tentatively TRBD1 (5 bases). CDR3 length: 14 amino acids. V was clipped by 1 base and J by 10 bases, with 15 bases between them. CDR1 is SGHRS and CDR2 is YFSETQ in the germline V gene. The CDR3 protein is CASSLQGLANEQFF. Here the CDR3 DNA reads TGCGCCAGCAGCTTGCAGGGCCTGGCGAACGAGCAGTTCTTC.

V is TRBV5-1 and J is TRBJ2-5, with TRBD1 identical over 7 bases. Germline V gene data show CDR1 as SGHRS and CDR2 as YFSETQ. V shed 5 bases, J shed 2 bases, and the junction held 9 bases outside the gene matches. This CDR3 has 15 residues. CDR3 sequence (DNA): TGCGCCAGCAGGAACTCCGGGACAGTTCAAGAGACCCAGTACTTC. As protein: CASRNSGTVQETQYF. The full variable domain, its missing parts supplied by reference TRBV5-1 and TRBJ2-5, is KAGVTQTPRYLIKTRGQQVTLSCSPISGHRSVSWYQQTPGQGLQFLFEYFSETQRNKGNFPGRFSGRQFSNSRSEMNVSTLELGDSALYLCASRNSGTVQETQYFGPGTRLLVL.

This clonotype came up a few times. The rearrangement links TRBV5-1 to TRBJ2-5; TRBD2 aligns across 10 bases. CDR3 length equals 15 residues. V was pared by 4 bases and J by 5 bases, with 8 bases of the junction left unmatched. Germline CDR1 reads SGHRS; CDR2 reads YFSETQ. The DNA of the CDR3 is TGCGCCAGCAGCCCGGCTAGCGGGAGTAGGGAGACCCAGTACTTC. Protein sequence: CASSPASGSRETQYF.

The chain combines TRBV7-2 with TRBJ2-1, with 7 bases lining up with TRBD2. The CDR3 loop spans 17 amino acids. The J segment lost 0 bases and the V segment lost 5 bases, leaving 10 bases of the junction unmatched. Germline lookup yields CDR1 SGHTA and CDR2 FQGNSA. DNA for the CDR3: TGTGCCAGCAGCCCTTGGGGGGGAGCCAACTCCTACAATGAGCAGTTCTTC. It encodes CASSPWGGANSYNEQFF.

This clonotype was observed a few times. V and J are TRBV10-3 and TRBJ2-3; D is ambiguous. Germline V gives CDR1 ENHRY, CDR2 SYGVKD. The CDR3 is 18 amino acids. Trimming took off 2 bases at V and 3 bases at J, with 21 bases between the two ends. Here the CDR3 reads CAISEPRGAVVLTDTQYF. Here the CDR3 DNA reads TGTGCCATCAGTGAGCCGAGAGGTGCAGTGGTCTTGACAGATACGCAGTATTTT.

The gene calls are TRBV6-1 and TRBJ2-1, with 11 nucleotides matching TRBD2. Germline lookup yields CDR1 MNHNS and CDR2 SASEGT. CDR3 length: 17 residues. J gave up 6 bases and V 5 bases, and 12 bases lay outside the gene matches. CDR3 nucleotides: TGTGCCAGCAGTAAAGGGGGAGGACTAGCGGGTCTCAATGAGCAGTTCTTC. Protein sequence: CASSKGGGLAGLNEQFF.

This clonotype was observed a handful of times. The V and J genes are TRBV5-1 and TRBJ2-1, with D maybe TRBD2 (5 bases). This CDR3 region has 13 residues. Trimming cost V 2 bases and J 15 bases, with 18 bases left between them. CDR1 and CDR2 from the germline V gene are SGHRS and YFSETQ. The CDR3 here is CASSFSGGSPGFF. Here the CDR3 DNA reads TGCGCCAGCAGCTTTTCTGGAGGTTCCCCGGGGTTCTTC. Complete variable domain (other parts from reference TRBV5-1 and TRBJ2-1): KAGVTQTPRYLIKTRGQQVTLSCSPISGHRSVSWYQQTPGQGLQFLFEYFSETQRNKGNFPGRFSGRQFSNSRSEMNVSTLELGDSALYLCASSFSGGSPGFFGPGTRLTVL.

The chain recombines TRBV11-2 with TRBJ2-7; no definite D call. V lost 5 bases and J lost 4, with 6 bases in between. This CDR3 has 11 residues. From germline, CDR1 is SGHAT and CDR2 FQNNGV. The CDR3 is CASSLMYEQYF. CDR3 coding DNA: TGTGCCAGCAGCCTTATGTACGAGCAGTACTTC.

This clonotype occurred a few times. The CDR3: CASSSGTPPVGVEQYF. CDR3 coding DNA: TGCGCCAGCAGCTCCGGAACTCCCCCGGTTGGGGTCGAGCAGTACTTC. The genes are TRBV5-1 and TRBJ2-7, with unresolved D. V shed 3 bases and J shed 6 bases, with 22 bases lying between them. CDR1 and CDR2 (germline): SGHRS, YFSETQ. This CDR3 region has 16 residues.

This clonotype was seen ten or more times. Written as DNA, the CDR3 is TGTGCCAGCAGCCACACTAGCCTAAGCACAGATACGCAGTATTTT. Protein: CASSHTSLSTDTQYF. This sequence joins TRBV3-1 and TRBJ2-3; D may be TRBD2 (6 bases). CDR1 and CDR2 from the germline V gene are LGHDT and YNNKEL (reference sequence). CDR3 size: 15 residues. The V gene lost 3 bases and the J gene lost 0 bases, with 10 bases spanning the gap.

Here the CDR3 DNA reads TGCAGTGCTAGGACTAGCGGGGGGGCCGGTACAGATACGCAGTATTTT. Residues: CSARTSGGAGTDTQYF. The genes are TRBV20-1 and TRBJ2-3; 14 bases are a match to TRBD2. The CDR3 is 16 residues long. V lost 3 bases and J lost 3; bases outside the gene matches: 5. Germline CDR1 reads DFQATT; CDR2 reads SNEGSKA (reference sequence).

This clonotype was detected ten times or more. The chain uses TRBV29-1 and TRBJ2-7; D unclear. The germline gives CDR1 SQVTM, CDR2 ANQGSEA. Trimming removed 4 bases from V and 0 bases from J, with 7 bases in between. The CDR3 is 12 residues long. The CDR3 DNA reads as TGCAGCGTTGGTACAGTCTCCTACGAGCAGTACTTC. Amino acids: CSVGTVSYEQYF.

In its sample, this clonotype was seen once. Here the CDR3 reads CSAKANSGANVLTF. For the CDR3, the DNA is TGCAGTGCTAAGGCGAACTCTGGGGCCAACGTCCTGACTTTC. The genes are TRBV20-1 and TRBJ2-6; D not resolved. Trimming cost V 4 bases and J 0 bases, with 7 bases left between them. Germline-derived CDR1 and CDR2 are DFQATT and SNEGSKA (reference sequence). This CDR3 has 14 residues.

CDR3 amino acids: CASSMGQPDLYGYTF. Here the CDR3 DNA reads TGCGCCAGCAGCATGGGACAGCCTGACCTCTATGGCTACACCTTC. J is TRBJ1-2 and V is TRBV5-1, with 7 bases matching TRBD1. Trimming cost V 4 bases and J 4 bases; bases outside gene matches: 10. CDR3 length: 15 amino acids. Germline CDR1 is SGHRS and CDR2 is YFSETQ.

The rearrangement links TRBV10-3 to TRBJ2-2; 9 bases match TRBD2. V shed 11 bases, J shed 7 bases, and the junction held 14 bases outside the gene matches. Germline assignment: CDR1 ENHRY and CDR2 SYGVKD. This CDR3 comprises 15 residues. As DNA, the CDR3 is TGTGCCGTGCGAAATAGCGGGAGTAGTGGCGGGGAGCTGTTTTTT. Protein product: CAVRNSGSSGGELFF.

The table lists this clonotype with a few counts. V gene TRBV14 combines with J gene TRBJ1-6; D is perhaps TRBD1 (5 bases). Between the trimmed V and J ends, which lost 6 bases and 6 bases, there was a span of 12 bases. CDR3 length: 14 amino acids. Germline V gene sequence: CDR1 SGHDN, CDR2 FVKESK. Here the CDR3 reads CASSLRQLNSPLHF. In DNA form, the CDR3 reads TGTGCCAGCAGTCTGCGACAGCTTAATTCACCCCTCCACTTT.

The rearrangement uses TRBV7-2 and TRBJ1-2; no clear D. CDR1 SGHTA and CDR2 FQGNSA come from the germline V gene. The V and J ends lost 2 bases and 0 bases respectively, with 16 bases between them. The CDR3 extends over 17 amino acids. The CDR3 sequence: CASSLRQSRDANYGYTF. CDR3 sequence (DNA): TGTGCCAGCAGCTTACGCCAAAGTAGGGATGCTAACTATGGCTACACCTTC.

The chain uses TRBV20-1 and TRBJ2-7; no clear D. V was pared by 2 bases and J by 3 bases, with 11 bases between. Germline lookup yields CDR1 DFQATT and CDR2 SNEGSKA (reference sequence). The CDR3 consists of 13 residues. This CDR3 reads CSARPGQIYEQYF. In DNA form, the CDR3 reads TGCAGTGCTAGACCCGGGCAGATCTACGAGCAGTACTTC.

This clonotype turned up a few times. This is likely a read error, given that the CDR3 carries no conserved phenylalanine or tryptophan at its end. The chain carries TRBV20-1 and TRBJ2-3; TRBD2 agrees at 12 bases. J lost 6 bases, V lost 7 bases, and 11 bases had no gene match. From germline, CDR1 is DFQATT and CDR2 SNEGSKA (reference sequence). The CDR3 has 15 amino acids. CDR3 region: CSERGLAGGLDTQYL. The CDR3 coding sequence is TGCAGTGAGAGGGGGCTAGCGGGAGGGCTCGATACGCAGTATCTT.

The V and J genes are TRBV29-1 and TRBJ2-2, with TRBD2 matching 7 bases. Germline V gene lookup returns CDR1 SQVTM and CDR2 ANQGSEA. V was clipped by 4 bases and J by 4 bases; unmatched bases: 3. The CDR3 has 13 residues. CDR3 in DNA: TGCAGCGTTGGGGAGGGGAGCACCGGGGAGCTGTTTTTT. Its protein product is CSVGEGSTGELFF.

This clonotype was seen only a few times. CDR3 sequence reads: CASSRTPAGTDTQYF. The CDR3 nucleotides read TGTGCCAGCAGTAGGACACCGGCTGGCACAGATACGCAGTATTTT. The V gene is TRBV12-3 or TRBV12-4, the J gene TRBJ2-3; possible D gene TRBD1, 5 bases. Trimming left V 5 bases short and J 1 base short, with 13 bases between. The CDR3 consists of 15 residues.

This clonotype occurred a few times. The chain joins TRBV4-2 to TRBJ1-5; no reliable D call. This CDR3 is built from 14 residues. Trimming shortened V by 1 base and J by 7 bases, and 11 bases separated the two germline ends. Per the germline V gene, CDR1 is LGHNA and CDR2 is YNFKEQ. CDR3 region: CASSQAGLGQPQHF. The CDR3 nucleotides are TGTGCCAGCAGCCAAGCGGGCTTGGGGCAGCCCCAGCATTTT.

This clonotype occurred a few times. This chain uses TRBV7-2 with TRBJ2-3; TRBD2 is a possible D gene (5 bases). The CDR3 totals 13 residues. Germline assignment: CDR1 SGHTA and CDR2 FQGNSA. The ends were cut back, 5 bases at V and 6 bases at J, with 12 bases in the middle. DNA of the CDR3: TGTGCCAGCAGCACAAGACCGGGGGATACGCAGTATTTT. The encoded protein is CASSTRPGDTQYF.

The rearrangement joins TRBV6-2 or TRBV6-3 to TRBJ2-7, with D perhaps matching TRBD2 (6 bases). Per the germline V gene, CDR1 is MNHEY and CDR2 is SVGEGT. The CDR3 loop spans 16 amino acids. The V gene lost 2 bases and the J gene lost 7 bases, with 21 bases spanning the gap. CDR3 loop: CASSYGIPGSLEEQYF. CDR3 nucleotides: TGTGCCAGCAGTTACGGTATCCCCGGGAGTTTAGAAGAGCAGTACTTC.